This is a list of T cell receptor beta chains from one sample in a study of cytomegalovirus exposure and HLA in healthy donors. The data were produced by immunoSEQ multiplex PCR, yet TCRdb's version contains in-frame clones alone and is incomplete. Here the sample spans 100,000 to 150,000 clones, 60% to 80% being singletons. Sequencing was performed on PBMCs. Receptor source: a woman between 45 and 60 years old in good health and CMV-seronegative. Each CDR3 is given with its conserved first and last residue. A D gene is named only where the DNA matches it firmly. Clone size, where shown, is once, few, many, or a class for clones that have expanded.

D: TRBD2
J: TRBJ2-3
size: NA
V: TRBV7-9
CDR3: CASKRDADTQYF
DNA: TGTGCCAGTAAGCGGGACGCAGATACGCAGTATTTT

D: NA
J: TRBJ2-5
size: NA
V: TRBV7-8
CDR3: CASSPSSGTKETQYF
DNA: TGTGCCAGCAGCCCCTCGAGCGGAACGAAAGAGACCCAGTACTTC

D: NA
J: TRBJ2-2
size: NA
V: TRBV30
CDR3: CAKRFSGTGELFF
DNA: TGTGCCAAACGCTTTTCGGGGACCGGGGAGCTGTTTTTT

D: TRBD2
J: TRBJ2-5
size: few
V: TRBV5-4
CDR3: CASSLNLAGPETQYF
DNA: TGTGCCAGCAGCTTGAATCTAGCGGGACCTGAGACCCAGTACTTC

D: TRBD1
J: TRBJ2-1
size: NA
V: TRBV7-2
CDR3: CASTGTGVNEQFF
DNA: TGTGCCAGTACCGGGACAGGGGTCAATGAGCAGTTCTTC

D: TRBD2
J: TRBJ2-1
size: once
V: TRBV2
CDR3: CASSPSGRPYNEQFF
DNA: TGTGCCAGCAGCCCAAGCGGGAGGCCTTACAATGAGCAGTTCTTC

D: TRBD1
J: TRBJ2-2
size: NA
V: TRBV4-3
CDR3: CASSQGRTGGADGELFF
DNA: TGCGCCAGCAGCCAAGGAAGGACAGGGGGCGCGGACGGGGAGCTGTTTTTT

D: NA
J: TRBJ2-5
size: NA
V: TRBV21-1
CDR3: CASSKVEVDHPRAETQYF
DNA: TGTGCCAGCAGCAAAGTTGAGGTAGATCACCCGAGGGCGGAGACCCAGTACTTC

D: NA
J: TRBJ1-5
size: NA
V: TRBV19
CDR3: CASSIKQNQPQHF
DNA: TGTGCCAGTAGTATAAAACAAAATCAGCCCCAGCATTTT

D: TRBD1
J: TRBJ2-2
size: once
V: TRBV4-1
CDR3: CTSSQGRTGPTGELFF
DNA: TGCACCAGCAGCCAAGGCCGGACAGGACCGACCGGGGAGCTGTTTTTT

D: NA
J: TRBJ2-7
size: NA
V: TRBV30
CDR3: CAWSVGSGTHEQYF
DNA: TGTGCCTGGAGTGTAGGTAGCGGTACGCACGAGCAGTACTTC

D: TRBD2
J: TRBJ2-7
size: once
V: TRBV7-3
CDR3: CASSSPGLSHEQYF
DNA: TGTGCCAGCAGCTCACCGGGACTATCACACGAGCAGTACTTC

D: NA
J: TRBJ1-5
size: NA
V: TRBV21-1
CDR3: CASSPRGPQHF
DNA: TGTGCCAGCAGCCCTAGGGGACCCCAGCATTTT

D: NA
J: TRBJ2-5
size: NA
V: TRBV5-6
CDR3: CASSFQGWETQYF
DNA: TGTGCCAGCAGCTTCCAGGGGTGGGAGACCCAGTACTTC

D: NA
J: TRBJ2-1
size: NA
V: TRBV19
CDR3: CASRGAYNEQFF
DNA: TGTGCCAGTAGAGGAGCCTACAATGAGCAGTTCTTC

D: TRBD1
J: TRBJ1-2
size: NA
V: TRBV27
CDR3: CASSRDSMHGYTF
DNA: TGTGCCAGCAGTCGGGACAGTATGCATGGCTACACCTTC

D: TRBD2
J: TRBJ2-2
size: NA
V: TRBV7-2
CDR3: CASRPSGSAGTGELFF
DNA: TGTGCCAGCAGACCAAGCGGGAGCGCTGGCACCGGGGAGCTGTTTTTT

D: TRBD2
J: TRBJ2-1
size: few
V: TRBV19
CDR3: CASSISSGWGDEQFF
DNA: TGTGCCAGTAGTATCTCTAGCGGATGGGGGGATGAGCAGTTCTTC

D: TRBD2
J: TRBJ2-1
size: NA
V: TRBV6-4
CDR3: CASSDNFRRSGTEQFF
DNA: TGTGCCAGCAGTGACAATTTCCGTCGAAGCGGGACTGAGCAGTTCTTC

D: TRBD1
J: TRBJ2-1
size: NA
V: TRBV7-2
CDR3: CASSLEDRVQFF
DNA: TGTGCCAGCAGCTTAGAGGACAGGGTACAGTTCTTC

D: NA
J: TRBJ1-2
size: few
V: TRBV2
CDR3: CASSEREGRDGYTF
DNA: TGTGCCAGCAGTGAAAGGGAGGGGAGGGACGGCTACACCTTC

D: TRBD2
J: TRBJ2-1
size: NA
V: TRBV28
CDR3: CASSTSSSGSYNEQFF
DNA: TGTGCCAGCAGTACCTCCTCTAGCGGGAGTTACAATGAGCAGTTCTTC

D: NA
J: TRBJ2-2
size: NA
V: TRBV5-1
CDR3: CASSPRARQIVTGELFF
DNA: TGCGCCAGCAGCCCCCGGGCCAGACAGATTGTGACCGGGGAGCTGTTTTTT

D: NA
J: TRBJ2-7
size: NA
V: TRBV10-3
CDR3: CATEPSEPNYEQYF
DNA: TGTGCCACCGAGCCGAGCGAACCTAACTACGAGCAGTACTTC

D: NA
J: TRBJ2-7
size: NA
V: TRBV18
CDR3: CASSRAGLLPGYEQYF
DNA: TGTGCCAGCTCACGAGCAGGTCTCCTCCCAGGCTACGAGCAGTACTTC

D: NA
J: TRBJ1-3
size: NA
V: TRBV28
CDR3: CASSSGRSGNTIYF
DNA: TGTGCCAGCAGTTCGGGTCGCTCTGGAAACACCATATATTTT

D: TRBD1
J: TRBJ2-6
size: NA
V: TRBV5-8
CDR3: CASSLAGGDSGANVLTF
DNA: TGTGCCAGCAGCTTAGCAGGGGGCGACTCTGGGGCCAACGTCCTGACTTTC

D: TRBD1
J: TRBJ2-7
size: NA
V: TRBV27
CDR3: CASRARDRGLGEQYF
DNA: TGTGCCAGCAGAGCGCGGGACAGGGGGCTGGGGGAGCAGTACTTC

D: NA
J: TRBJ2-5
size: once
V: TRBV14
CDR3: CASSQMELREKDF
DNA: TGTGCCAGCAGCCAAATGGAGCTGAGGGAGAAGGACTTC

D: NA
J: TRBJ2-7
size: NA
V: TRBV28
CDR3: CASKRSYEQYF
DNA: TGTGCCAGCAAACGGAGTTACGAGCAGTACTTC

D: TRBD1
J: TRBJ1-3
size: NA
V: TRBV7-2
CDR3: CASSPQGVTGNTIYF
DNA: TGTGCCAGCAGCCCCCAGGGGGTAACTGGAAACACCATATATTTT

D: TRBD2
J: TRBJ2-1
size: once
V: TRBV28
CDR3: CASSSSGRINNEQFF
DNA: TGTGCCAGCAGTTCTAGCGGGAGGATAAACAATGAGCAGTTCTTC

D: NA
J: TRBJ2-1
size: few
V: TRBV15
CDR3: CATSAAGKQFF
DNA: TGTGCCACCAGCGCCGCGGGGAAGCAGTTCTTC

D: NA
J: TRBJ1-4
size: NA
V: TRBV5-5
CDR3: CASSRTALNEKLFF
DNA: TGTGCCAGCAGCCGGACAGCCCTTAATGAAAAACTGTTTTTT

D: NA
J: TRBJ2-2
size: NA
V: TRBV21-1
CDR3: CASSKCRTGGTGELFF
DNA: TGTGCCAGCAGCAAATGCCGGACCGGGGGCACCGGGGAGCTGTTTTTT

D: NA
J: TRBJ2-2
size: NA
V: TRBV11-2
CDR3: CASSLELSSGELFF
DNA: TGTGCCAGCAGCTTAGAACTGTCGTCCGGGGAGCTGTTTTTT

D: NA
J: TRBJ2-7
size: NA
V: TRBV6-1
CDR3: CASSERRVEQYF
DNA: TGTGCCAGCAGTGAGAGGAGAGTCGAGCAGTACTTC

D: NA
J: TRBJ1-1
size: NA
V: TRBV29-1
CDR3: CSVETGIGTEAFF
DNA: TGCAGCGTTGAAACGGGGATCGGCACTGAAGCTTTCTTT

D: TRBD1
J: TRBJ1-2
size: NA
V: TRBV28
CDR3: CASGTVRKGYTF
DNA: TGTGCCAGCGGGACAGTGCGGAAAGGCTACACCTTC

D: TRBD1
J: TRBJ1-4
size: NA
V: TRBV5-1
CDR3: CASSRDRAVDEKLFF
DNA: TGCGCCAGCAGCCGGGACAGGGCGGTGGATGAAAAACTGTTTTTT

D: NA
J: TRBJ1-1
size: NA
V: TRBV27
CDR3: CASRSVSEAFF
DNA: TGTGCCAGCAGGTCGGTCTCGGAAGCTTTCTTT

D: NA
J: TRBJ2-7
size: few
V: TRBV6-1
CDR3: CASQLEGGGYEQYF
DNA: TGTGCCAGCCAGTTGGAGGGCGGTGGTTACGAGCAGTACTTC

D: NA
J: TRBJ1-5
size: NA
V: TRBV2
CDR3: CASSDEGAGQPQHF
DNA: TGTGCCAGCAGTGACGAAGGGGCAGGGCAGCCCCAGCATTTT

D: TRBD1
J: TRBJ2-1
size: once
V: TRBV7-7
CDR3: CASSSGTGGNEQFF
DNA: TGTGCCAGCAGCTCCGGGACAGGAGGCAATGAGCAGTTCTTC

D: NA
J: TRBJ1-6
size: NA
V: TRBV28
CDR3: CASSLWGIRDSPLHF
DNA: TGTGCCAGCAGTTTATGGGGTATTCGGGATTCACCCCTCCACTTT

D: NA
J: TRBJ2-7
size: NA
V: TRBV28
CDR3: CASSPPGVNYEQYF
DNA: TGTGCCAGCAGCCCCCCGGGGGTCAACTACGAGCAGTACTTC

D: TRBD1
J: TRBJ2-6
size: few
V: TRBV2
CDR3: CASSTGGSGANVLTF
DNA: TGTGCCAGCAGTACAGGGGGCTCTGGGGCCAACGTCCTGACTTTC

D: NA
J: TRBJ2-7
size: NA
V: TRBV7-3
CDR3: CASSPWPGQHYEQYF
DNA: TGTGCCAGCAGCCCATGGCCGGGACAACACTACGAGCAGTACTTC

D: TRBD1
J: TRBJ1-4
size: few
V: TRBV28
CDR3: CASDTTGYGKLFF
DNA: TGTGCCAGCGACACGACAGGGTACGGAAAACTGTTTTTT

D: NA
J: TRBJ1-4
size: once
V: TRBV15
CDR3: CATSRGEGGKLFF
DNA: TGTGCCACCAGCAGAGGGGAGGGTGGAAAACTGTTTTTT

D: TRBD1
J: TRBJ2-7
size: NA
V: TRBV30
CDR3: CAWKGQLRTYEQYF
DNA: TGTGCCTGGAAGGGACAGCTTCGTACCTACGAGCAGTACTTC

D: NA
J: TRBJ1-1
size: once
V: TRBV5-6
CDR3: CASSQGNTEAFF
DNA: TGTGCCAGCAGCCAGGGGAACACTGAAGCTTTCTTT

D: NA
J: TRBJ2-3
size: NA
V: TRBV11-2
CDR3: CASSLGGADTQYF
DNA: TGTGCCAGCAGCTTAGGGGGAGCAGATACGCAGTATTTT

D: TRBD1
J: TRBJ2-7
size: NA
V: TRBV5-4
CDR3: CASSLGTGGEQYF
DNA: TGTGCCAGCAGCTTGGGGACAGGGGGCGAGCAGTACTTC

D: TRBD1
J: TRBJ1-2
size: once
V: TRBV29-1
CDR3: CSVEDLEVRGLVFYGYTF
DNA: TGCAGCGTTGAAGATCTTGAGGTCAGGGGGCTAGTTTTCTATGGCTACACCTTC

D: TRBD2
J: TRBJ2-2
size: NA
V: TRBV18
CDR3: CASSLLGGGRISTGELFF
DNA: TGTGCCAGCTCACTGCTCGGCGGGGGGCGAATTAGCACCGGGGAGCTGTTTTTT

D: TRBD2
J: TRBJ2-5
size: NA
V: TRBV5-1
CDR3: CASSYTGTSGVQETQYF
DNA: TGCGCCAGCAGCTATACCGGGACTAGCGGGGTCCAAGAGACCCAGTACTTC